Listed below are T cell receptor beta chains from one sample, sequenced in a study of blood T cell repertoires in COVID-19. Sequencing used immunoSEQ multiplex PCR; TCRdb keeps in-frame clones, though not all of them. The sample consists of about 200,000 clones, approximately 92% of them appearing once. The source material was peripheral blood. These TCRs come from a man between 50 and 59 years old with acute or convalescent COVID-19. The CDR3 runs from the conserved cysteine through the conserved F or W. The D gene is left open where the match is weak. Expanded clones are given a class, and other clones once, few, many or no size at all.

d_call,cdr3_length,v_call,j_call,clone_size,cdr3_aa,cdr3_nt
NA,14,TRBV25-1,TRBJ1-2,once,CASSDAQALYGYTF,TGTGCCAGCAGTGACGCGCAGGCCCTCTATGGCTACACCTTC
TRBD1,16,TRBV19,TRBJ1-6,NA,CASRPQGASINSPLHF,TGTGCCAGTCGGCCACAGGGGGCCTCTATAAATTCACCCCTCCACTTT
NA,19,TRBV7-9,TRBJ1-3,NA,CASSLDGRVVPFSGNTIYF,TGTGCCAGCAGCTTAGACGGCAGGGTAGTCCCCTTCTCTGGAAACACCATATATTTT
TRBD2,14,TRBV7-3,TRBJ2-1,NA,CASSPAGGRNEQFF,TGTGCCAGCAGCCCAGCGGGAGGGAGGAATGAGCAGTTCTTC
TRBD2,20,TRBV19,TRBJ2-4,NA,CASSPTLNYPSGRAKNIQYF,TGTGCCAGTAGTCCGACACTAAATTACCCTAGCGGGAGAGCCAAAAACATTCAGTACTTC
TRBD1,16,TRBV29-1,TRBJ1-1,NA,CSVVFPRTGANTEAFF,TGCAGCGTTGTATTCCCCCGAACAGGGGCGAACACTGAAGCTTTCTTT
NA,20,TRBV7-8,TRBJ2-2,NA,CASSLPSGVVRGANTGELFF,TGTGCCAGCAGCTTACCCTCCGGGGTCGTCAGGGGGGCGAACACCGGGGAGCTGTTTTTT
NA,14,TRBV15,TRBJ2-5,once,CATSRALSSETQYF,TGTGCCACCAGCAGAGCGTTATCTTCGGAGACCCAGTACTTC
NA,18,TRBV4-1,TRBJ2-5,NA,CASSQEPSAGPIQETQYF,TGCGCCAGCAGCCAAGAACCCTCCGCCGGTCCCATCCAAGAGACCCAGTACTTC
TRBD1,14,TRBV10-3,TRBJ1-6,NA,CAIATGVGNSPLHF,TGTGCCATAGCGACAGGGGTGGGCAATTCACCCCTCCACTTT
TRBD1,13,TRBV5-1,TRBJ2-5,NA,CASSTGQQETQYF,TGCGCCAGCAGCACGGGACAGCAAGAGACCCAGTACTTC
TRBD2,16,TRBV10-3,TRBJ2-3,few,CAISEGLAGQTDTQYF,TGTGCCATCAGTGAGGGACTAGCGGGGCAAACAGATACGCAGTATTTT
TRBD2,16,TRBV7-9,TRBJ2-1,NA,CASSLGTSGSLDEQFF,TGTGCCAGCAGCTTAGGGACTAGCGGGAGTCTCGATGAGCAGTTCTTC
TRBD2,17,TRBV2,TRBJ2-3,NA,CASSTEITSGGTDTQYF,TGTGCCAGCAGTACCGAAATTACTAGCGGGGGCACAGATACGCAGTATTTT
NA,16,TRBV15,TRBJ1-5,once,CATSRDLVRGDQPQHF,TGTGCCACCAGCAGAGACCTCGTGCGTGGAGATCAGCCCCAGCATTTT
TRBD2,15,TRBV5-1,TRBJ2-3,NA,CASRRRESSTDTQYF,TGCGCCAGCAGGCGGCGGGAGTCAAGCACAGATACGCAGTATTTT
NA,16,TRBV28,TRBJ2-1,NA,CASSFLARTSYNEQFF,TGTGCCAGCAGTTTTCTGGCCCGAACTAGCTACAATGAGCAGTTCTTC
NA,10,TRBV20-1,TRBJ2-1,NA,CSAKAHEQFF,TGCAGTGCTAAAGCGCATGAGCAGTTCTTC
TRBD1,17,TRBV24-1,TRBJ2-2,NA,CATSSPSGTGNTGELFF,TGTGCCACCAGTTCCCCCTCCGGGACAGGGAACACCGGGGAGCTGTTTTTT
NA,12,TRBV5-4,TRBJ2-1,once,CASSLEWEKQFF,TGTGCCAGCAGCCTCGAGTGGGAGAAGCAGTTCTTC
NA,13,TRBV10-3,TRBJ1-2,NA,CAISERGSYGYTF,TGTGCCATCAGTGAGCGCGGCAGCTATGGCTACACCTTC
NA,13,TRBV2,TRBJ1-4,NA,CASSEARWEKLFF,TGTGCCAGCAGTGAAGCGCGCTGGGAAAAACTGTTTTTT
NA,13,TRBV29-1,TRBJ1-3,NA,CSVEPSSGNTIYF,TGCAGCGTTGAACCGAGCTCTGGAAACACCATATATTTT
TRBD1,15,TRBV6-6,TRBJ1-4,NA,CASSRGTGANEKLFF,TGTGCCAGCAGCCGCGGGACAGGGGCTAATGAAAAACTGTTTTTT
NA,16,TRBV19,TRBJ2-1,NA,CASSSPGTPSYNEQFF,TGTGCCAGCTCCTCCCCCGGGACACCCTCCTACAATGAGCAGTTCTTC
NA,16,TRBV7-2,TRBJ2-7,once,CASSSDSGTITYEQYF,TGTGCCAGCAGCTCGGACTCCGGGACAATCACCTACGAGCAGTACTTC
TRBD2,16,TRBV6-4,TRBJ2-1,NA,CASSLGTSARYNEQFF,TGTGCCAGCAGTTTAGGGACTAGCGCCCGCTACAATGAGCAGTTCTTC
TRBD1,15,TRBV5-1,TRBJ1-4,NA,CASSPSGTGAQKLFF,TGCGCCAGCAGCCCCTCCGGGACAGGGGCGCAAAAACTGTTTTTT
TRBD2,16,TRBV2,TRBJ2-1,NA,CASRGTSGTPYNEQFF,TGTGCCAGCAGAGGTACTAGCGGAACCCCCTACAATGAGCAGTTCTTC
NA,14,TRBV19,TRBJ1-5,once,CASSPLNRNQPQHF,TGTGCCAGTAGTCCTCTTAATCGCAATCAGCCCCAGCATTTT
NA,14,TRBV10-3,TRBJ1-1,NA,CAISETSQDTEAFF,TGTGCCATCAGTGAAACCTCCCAGGACACTGAAGCTTTCTTT
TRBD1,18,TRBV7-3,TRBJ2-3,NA,CASSLTGQGASSTDTQYF,TGTGCCAGCAGCTTAACGGGACAGGGGGCTTCTAGCACAGATACGCAGTATTTT
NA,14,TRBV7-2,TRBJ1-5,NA,CASSLQGNSQPQHF,TGTGCCAGCAGCTTACAGGGAAATAGTCAGCCCCAGCATTTT
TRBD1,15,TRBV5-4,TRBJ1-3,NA,CASSVGQVSGNTIYF,TGTGCCAGCAGCGTAGGACAGGTCTCTGGAAACACCATATATTTT
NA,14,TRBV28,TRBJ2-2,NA,CASSWDWNTGELFF,TGTGCCAGCAGTTGGGACTGGAACACCGGGGAGCTGTTTTTT